This T cell receptor (beta chain) comes out of a study of early stage breast cancer tumors. Study overall: Each sample averaged around 9.5-fold read coverage.

General observations from the study: Most shared enriched TCRB sequences were commonly generated ones.

This CDR3 has 15 amino acids. With V trimmed by 1 base and J by 4 bases, 6 bases remained unmatched. Germline V CDR1 and CDR2: SGHNT, YENEEA. Each sample had two DNA replicates, about 0.47 ug blood or around 1.5 ug tissue. Assay: immunoSEQ multiplex PCR; the TCRdb copy retains only in-frame clones and omits some. This sample has roughly 10,000 clones, with 78% found just once. Concerning this clone itself: Its cognate antigen is unknown.

The rearrangement uses TRBV11-3 and TRBJ1-1; 7 nucleotides align to TRBD1. This TCR derives from a person in their 40s with breast cancer. The sequenced sample was normal breast tissue next to the tumor. As DNA, the CDR3 is TGTGCCAGCAGCTTAGGGGCAGGGGGAGGCACTGAAGCTTTCTTT. Encoded protein: CASSLGAGGGTEAFF.